The following is a TCR beta chain sequence with its context. Its antigen is as yet unknown. This sample was taken from a study of shared clonotypes between healthy human individuals. Germline V gives CDR1 SNHLY, CDR2 FYNNEI. CDR3 length: 10 amino acids. V lost 10 bases, J lost 3 bases, and 6 bases lay in between. Study-wide results and caveats: Several donors shared about 5% of their naive CD4 clonotypes.

Replicate PCRs for sorted subsets used 200 ng DNA; this equaled 30,000 to 35,000 T cell genomes. Authors' analysis steps: Filtering differed since immunoSEQ provided only junctions, with no quality scores. Measured with immunoSEQ multiplex PCR; TCRdb has only the in-frame clones, and not every one. That table is the source of V, J and clone size, and D and trimming were worked out from the DNA. The repertoire holds around 2,000,000 clones, with around 95% as singletons. This clonotype originated in a man younger than 30 in good health. Material for sequencing was naive CD4+ T cells sorted from blood. The subset is: CD45RA+ positively selected. The V and J genes are TRBV2 and TRBJ1-1; D remains unclear. The CDR3 sequence is CATRDTEAFF. Written as DNA, the CDR3 is TGTGCCACCCGGGACACTGAAGCTTTCTTT.